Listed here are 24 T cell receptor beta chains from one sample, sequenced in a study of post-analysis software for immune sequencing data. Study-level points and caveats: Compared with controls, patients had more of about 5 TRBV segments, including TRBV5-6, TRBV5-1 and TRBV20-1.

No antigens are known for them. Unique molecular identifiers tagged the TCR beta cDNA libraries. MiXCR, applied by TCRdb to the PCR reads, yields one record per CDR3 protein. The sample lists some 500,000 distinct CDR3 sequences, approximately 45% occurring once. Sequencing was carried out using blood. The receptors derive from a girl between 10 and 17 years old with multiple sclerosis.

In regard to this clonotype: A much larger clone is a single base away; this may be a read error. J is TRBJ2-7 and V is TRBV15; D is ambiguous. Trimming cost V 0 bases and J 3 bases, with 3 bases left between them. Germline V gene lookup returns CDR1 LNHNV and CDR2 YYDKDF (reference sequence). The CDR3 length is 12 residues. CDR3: CATSRDYYEQYF. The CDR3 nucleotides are TGTGCCACCAGCAGAGATTACTACGAGCAGTACTTC. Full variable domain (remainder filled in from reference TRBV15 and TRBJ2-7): DAMVIQNPRYQVTQFGKPVTLSCSQTLNHNVMYWYQQKSSQAPKLLFHYYDKDFNNEADTPDNFQSRRPNTSFCFLDIRSPGLGDTAMYLCATSRDYYEQYFGPGTRLTVT.

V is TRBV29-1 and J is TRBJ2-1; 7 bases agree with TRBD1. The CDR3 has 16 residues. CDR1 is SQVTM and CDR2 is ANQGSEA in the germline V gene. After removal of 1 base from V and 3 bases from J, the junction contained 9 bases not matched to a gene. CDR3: CSVEGGGQAHYNEQFF. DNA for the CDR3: TGCAGCGTTGAAGGCGGTGGACAGGCTCACTACAATGAGCAGTTCTTC.

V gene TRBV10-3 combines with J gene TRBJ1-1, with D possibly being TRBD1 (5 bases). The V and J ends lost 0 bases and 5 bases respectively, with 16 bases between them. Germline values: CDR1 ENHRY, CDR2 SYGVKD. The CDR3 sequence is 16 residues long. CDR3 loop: CAISESGLGRETEAFF. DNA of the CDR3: TGTGCCATCAGTGAGTCAGGATTGGGGCGCGAGACTGAAGCTTTCTTT.

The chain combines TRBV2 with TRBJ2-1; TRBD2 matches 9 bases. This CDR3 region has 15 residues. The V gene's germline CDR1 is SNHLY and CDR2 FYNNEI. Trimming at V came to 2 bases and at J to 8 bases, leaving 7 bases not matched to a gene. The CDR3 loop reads CASSESLAGNYEQFF. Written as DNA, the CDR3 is TGTGCCAGCAGTGAAAGCCTAGCGGGAAATTATGAGCAGTTCTTC. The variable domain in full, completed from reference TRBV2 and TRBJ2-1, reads EPEVTQTPSHQVTQMGQEVILRCVPISNHLYFYWYRQILGQKVEFLVSFYNNEISEKSEIFDDQFSVERPDGSNFTLKIRSTKLEDSAMYFCASSESLAGNYEQFFGPGTRLTVL.

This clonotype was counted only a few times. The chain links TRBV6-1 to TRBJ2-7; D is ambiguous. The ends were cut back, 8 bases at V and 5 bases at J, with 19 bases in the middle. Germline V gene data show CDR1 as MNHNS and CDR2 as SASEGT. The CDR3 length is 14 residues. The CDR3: CASFESARNDEQYF. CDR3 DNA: TGTGCCAGCTTTGAAAGCGCGAGAAACGACGAGCAGTACTTC.

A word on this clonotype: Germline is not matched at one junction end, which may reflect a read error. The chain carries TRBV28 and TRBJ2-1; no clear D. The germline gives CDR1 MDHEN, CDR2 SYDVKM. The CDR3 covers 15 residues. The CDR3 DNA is TGTGCCAGCAGTCGCGGATCGGTCTCCTACAGTGAGCAGTTCTTC. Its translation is CASSRGSVSYSEQFF.

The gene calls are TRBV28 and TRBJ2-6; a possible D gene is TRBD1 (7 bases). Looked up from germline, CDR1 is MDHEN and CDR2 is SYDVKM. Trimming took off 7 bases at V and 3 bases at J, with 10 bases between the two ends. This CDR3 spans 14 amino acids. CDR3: CASTQGGGANVLTF. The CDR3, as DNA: TGTGCCAGCACTCAGGGGGGTGGGGCCAACGTCCTGACTTTC.

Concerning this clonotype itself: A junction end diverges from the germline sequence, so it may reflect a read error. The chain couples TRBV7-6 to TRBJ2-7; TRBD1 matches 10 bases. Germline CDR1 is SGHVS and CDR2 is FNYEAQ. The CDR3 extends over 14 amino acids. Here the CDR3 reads CASSLTGTGDEQYF. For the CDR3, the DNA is TGCGCCAGCAGCCTGACCGGGACAGGGGACGAGCAGTACTTC.

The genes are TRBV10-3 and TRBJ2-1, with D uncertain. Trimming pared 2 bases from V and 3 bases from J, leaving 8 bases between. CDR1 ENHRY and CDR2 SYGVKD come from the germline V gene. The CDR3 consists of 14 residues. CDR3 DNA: TGTGCCATCAGTGAGGGAAAGGACTACAATGAGCAGTTCTTC. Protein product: CAISEGKDYNEQFF.

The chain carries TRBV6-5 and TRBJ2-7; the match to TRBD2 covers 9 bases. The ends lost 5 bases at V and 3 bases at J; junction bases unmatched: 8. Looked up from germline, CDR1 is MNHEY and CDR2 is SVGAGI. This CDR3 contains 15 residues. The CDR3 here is CASSPLSGRFYEQYF. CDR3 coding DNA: TGTGCCAGCAGTCCCCTTAGCGGGAGATTCTACGAGCAGTACTTC.

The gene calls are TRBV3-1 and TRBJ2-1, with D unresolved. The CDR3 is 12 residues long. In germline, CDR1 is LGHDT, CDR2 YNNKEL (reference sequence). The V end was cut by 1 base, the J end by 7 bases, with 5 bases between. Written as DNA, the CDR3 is TGTGCCAGCAGCCAAGCCCCAAATGAGCAGTTCTTC. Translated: CASSQAPNEQFF.

CDR3 protein: CASTSTTSTDTQYF. The CDR3 DNA reads TGTGCCAGCACCTCTACAACTAGCACAGATACGCAGTATTTT. The V and J genes are TRBV28 and TRBJ2-3, with no clear D. V was clipped by 7 bases and J by 0 bases, with 11 bases between them. The germline gives CDR1 MDHEN, CDR2 SYDVKM. The CDR3 has 14 residues.

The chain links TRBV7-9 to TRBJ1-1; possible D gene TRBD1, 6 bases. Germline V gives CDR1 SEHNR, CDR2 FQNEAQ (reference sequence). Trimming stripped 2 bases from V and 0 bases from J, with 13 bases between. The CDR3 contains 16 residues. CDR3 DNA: TGTGCCAGCAGCTTACGAGGGGGGCGGATGAACACTGAAGCTTTCTTT. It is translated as CASSLRGGRMNTEAFF. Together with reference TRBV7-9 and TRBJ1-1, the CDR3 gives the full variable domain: DTGVSQNPRHKITKRGQNVTFRCDPISEHNRLYWYRQTLGQGPEFLTYFQNEAQLEKSRLLSDRFSAERPKGSFSTLEIQRTEQGDSAMYLCASSLRGGRMNTEAFFGQGTRLTVV.

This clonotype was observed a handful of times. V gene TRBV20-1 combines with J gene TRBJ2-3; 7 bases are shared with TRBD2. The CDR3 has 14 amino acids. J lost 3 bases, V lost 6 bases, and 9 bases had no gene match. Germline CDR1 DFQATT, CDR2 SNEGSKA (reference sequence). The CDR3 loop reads CSAGGKRRTDTQYF. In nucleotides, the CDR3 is TGCAGTGCCGGGGGGAAACGTCGGACAGATACGCAGTATTTT.

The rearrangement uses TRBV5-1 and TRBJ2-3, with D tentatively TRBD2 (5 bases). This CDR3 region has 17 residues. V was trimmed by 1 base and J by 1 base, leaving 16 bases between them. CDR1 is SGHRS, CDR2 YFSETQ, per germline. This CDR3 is CASSLSILGLRTDTQYF. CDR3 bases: TGCGCCAGCAGCTTGTCGATACTAGGATTGCGCACAGATACGCAGTATTTT.

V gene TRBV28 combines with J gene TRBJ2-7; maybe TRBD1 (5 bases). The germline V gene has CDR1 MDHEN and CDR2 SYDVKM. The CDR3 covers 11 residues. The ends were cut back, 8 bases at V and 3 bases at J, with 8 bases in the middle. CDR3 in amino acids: CASGQGYEQYF. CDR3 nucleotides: TGTGCCAGCGGCCAGGGCTACGAGCAGTACTTC.

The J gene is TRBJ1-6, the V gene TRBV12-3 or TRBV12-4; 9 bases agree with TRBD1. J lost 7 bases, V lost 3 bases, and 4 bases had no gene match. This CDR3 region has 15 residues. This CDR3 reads CASSLIGQGNSPLHF. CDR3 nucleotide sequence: TGTGCCAGCAGTTTGATTGGACAGGGGAATTCACCCCTCCACTTT.

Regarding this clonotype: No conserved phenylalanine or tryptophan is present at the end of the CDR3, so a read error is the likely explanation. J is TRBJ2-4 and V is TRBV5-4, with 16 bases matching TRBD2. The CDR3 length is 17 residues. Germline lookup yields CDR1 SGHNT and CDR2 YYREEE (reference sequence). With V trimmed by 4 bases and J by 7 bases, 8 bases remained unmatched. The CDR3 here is CASSRAGTSGRANIQYC. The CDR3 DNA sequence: TGTGCCAGCAGCCGTGCCGGGACTAGCGGGAGGGCGAACATTCAGTACTGC.

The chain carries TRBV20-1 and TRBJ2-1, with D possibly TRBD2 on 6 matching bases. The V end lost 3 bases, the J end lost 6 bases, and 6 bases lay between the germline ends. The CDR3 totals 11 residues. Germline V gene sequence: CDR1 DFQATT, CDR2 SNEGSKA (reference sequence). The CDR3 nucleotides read TGCAGTGCTAGCGGGAGCAATGAGCAGTTCTTC. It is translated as CSASGSNEQFF.

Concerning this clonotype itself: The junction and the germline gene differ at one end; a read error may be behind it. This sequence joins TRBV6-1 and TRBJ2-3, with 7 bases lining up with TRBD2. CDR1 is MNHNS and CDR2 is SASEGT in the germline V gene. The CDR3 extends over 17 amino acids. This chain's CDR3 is CASSDNSGQEGTGTQYF. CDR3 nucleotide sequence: TGTGCCAGCAGTGACAATAGCGGGCAAGAGGGCACAGGTACGCAGTATTTT.

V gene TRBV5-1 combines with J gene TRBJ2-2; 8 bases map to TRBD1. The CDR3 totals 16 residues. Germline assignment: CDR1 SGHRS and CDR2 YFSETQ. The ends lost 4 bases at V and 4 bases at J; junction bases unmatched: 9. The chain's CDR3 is CASSPTGASGTGELFF. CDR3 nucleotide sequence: TGCGCCAGCAGCCCGACAGGGGCCTCGGGCACCGGGGAGCTGTTTTTT. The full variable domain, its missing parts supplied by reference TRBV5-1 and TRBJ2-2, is KAGVTQTPRYLIKTRGQQVTLSCSPISGHRSVSWYQQTPGQGLQFLFEYFSETQRNKGNFPGRFSGRQFSNSRSEMNVSTLELGDSALYLCASSPTGASGTGELFFGEGSRLTVL.

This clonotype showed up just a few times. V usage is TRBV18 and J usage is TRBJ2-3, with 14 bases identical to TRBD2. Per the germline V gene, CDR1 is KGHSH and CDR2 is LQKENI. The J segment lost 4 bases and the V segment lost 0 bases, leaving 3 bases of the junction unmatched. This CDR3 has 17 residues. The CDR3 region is CASSPPRTSGRPDTQYF. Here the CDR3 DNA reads TGTGCCAGCTCACCACCGCGGACTAGCGGGAGGCCAGATACGCAGTATTTT. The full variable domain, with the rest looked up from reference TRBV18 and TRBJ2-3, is NAGVMQNPRHLVRRRGQEARLRCSPMKGHSHVYWYRQLPEEGLKFMVYLQKENIIDESGMPKERFSAEFPKEGPSILRIQQVVRGDSAAYFCASSPPRTSGRPDTQYFGPGTRLTVL.

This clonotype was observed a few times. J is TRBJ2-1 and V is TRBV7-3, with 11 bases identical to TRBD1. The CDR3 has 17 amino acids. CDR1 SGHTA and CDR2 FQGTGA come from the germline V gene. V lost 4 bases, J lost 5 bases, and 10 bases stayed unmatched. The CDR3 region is CASSWTGGLGPNNEQFF. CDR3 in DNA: TGTGCCAGCAGCTGGACAGGGGGCTTGGGGCCGAACAATGAGCAGTTCTTC.

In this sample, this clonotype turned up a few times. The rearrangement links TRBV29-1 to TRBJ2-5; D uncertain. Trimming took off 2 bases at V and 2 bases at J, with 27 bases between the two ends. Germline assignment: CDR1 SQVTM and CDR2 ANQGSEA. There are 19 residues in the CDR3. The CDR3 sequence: CSVELRPEYKRKIQETQYF. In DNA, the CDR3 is TGCAGCGTTGAACTTCGGCCTGAATATAAACGAAAAATTCAAGAGACCCAGTACTTC. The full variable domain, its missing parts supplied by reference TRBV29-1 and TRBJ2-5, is SAVISQKPSRDICQRGTSLTIQCQVDSQVTMMFWYRQQPGQSLTLIATANQGSEATYESGFVIDKFPISRPNLTFSTLTVSNMSPEDSSIYLCSVELRPEYKRKIQETQYFGPGTRLLVL.